Listed here are 21 T cell receptor beta chains from one sample, sequenced in a study of human T cells and chemical hapten exposure. Using its own MiXCR run on the RACE reads, TCRdb lists one record per CDR3 protein. The sample includes around 52,000 distinct CDR3 sequences, roughly a tenth of them seen just once. This sample's time point: patch test 1, 2 weeks after DPC sensitization. As for treatment: therapeutic diphenylcyclopropenone sensitization with weekly scalp DPC. Sample: whole blood, taken in connection with sensitization to the hapten diphenylcyclopropenone (DPC). The receptors were gathered from a woman in her thirties or forties with alopecia areata. Some clones in this sample may be carry-over from other donors' samples.

The rearrangement links TRBV24-1 to TRBJ2-7; 7 bases line up with TRBD1. The end of the DNA is better explained by TRBJ2-1, so the J call may be wrong. Germline V CDR1 and CDR2: KGHDR, SFDVKD. This CDR3 region has 12 residues. The CDR3 region has the DNA TGTGCCACCAGTGATCGAGGGGGCGAGCAGTTCTTC. It specifies CATSDRGGEQFF.

In this sample, this clonotype turned up a few times. The chain recombines TRBV19 with TRBJ2-1; possible D gene TRBD2, 8 bases. This CDR3 comprises 17 residues. V was cut by 3 bases and J by 7 bases, with 22 bases left in between. Germline V gene data show CDR1 as LNHDA and CDR2 as SQIVND (reference sequence). The CDR3 protein is CASSIRGTGLVSNEQFF. The CDR3 DNA reads as TGTGCCAGTAGTATCAGGGGGACGGGACTAGTCTCGAATGAGCAGTTCTTC. The entire variable domain, with the rest obtained from reference TRBV19 and TRBJ2-1, is as follows: DGGITQSPKYLFRKEGQNVTLSCEQNLNHDAMYWYRQDPGQGLRLIYYSQIVNDFQKGDIAEGYSVSREKKESFPLTVTSAQKNPTAFYLCASSIRGTGLVSNEQFFGPGTRLTVL.

A note on this clonotype: A much larger clone is a single base away; this may be a read error. V and J are TRBV5-1 and TRBJ1-5; a possible D gene is TRBD1 (6 bases). Germline V CDR1 and CDR2: SGHRS, YFSETQ. The germline V and J ends were trimmed by 0 bases and 7 bases, with 11 bases remaining between them. The CDR3 covers 14 residues. As DNA, the CDR3 is TGCGCCAGCAGCTTGGAGCAGGGGAAGCAGCCCCAGCATTTT. Translation gives CASSLEQGKQPQHF.

This clonotype was observed many times. J is TRBJ1-4 and V is TRBV7-2; TRBD1 matches at 10 bases. The CDR3 spans 14 residues. CDR1 is SGHTA and CDR2 is FQGNSA in the germline V gene. Trimming removed 5 bases from V and 7 bases from J; junction bases left unmatched: 4. DNA for the CDR3: TGTGCCAGCAGCCCACGGACAGGGGGTGAAAAACTGTTTTTT. This gives the protein CASSPRTGGEKLFF.

This clonotype has just a few counts. V and J are TRBV5-5 and TRBJ2-3; 10 bases map to TRBD1. The ends lost 4 bases at V and 6 bases at J; junction bases unmatched: 5. The V gene's germline CDR1 is SGHKS and CDR2 YYEKEE (reference sequence). The CDR3 totals 14 residues. CDR3 nucleotide sequence: TGTGCCAGCAGCCCCGGGACAGGGGCCGATACGCAGTATTTT. This gives the protein CASSPGTGADTQYF. Looking up the rest from reference TRBV5-5 and TRBJ2-3 gives the full variable domain: DAGVTQSPTHLIKTRGQQVTLRCSPISGHKSVSWYQQVLGQGPQFIFQYYEKEERGRGNFPDRFSARQFPNYSSELNVNALLLGDSALYLCASSPGTGADTQYFGPGTRLTVL.

This clonotype was counted many times. The V gene is TRBV12-3 or TRBV12-4, the J gene TRBJ1-5, with 9 bases that match TRBD1. V lost 8 bases to trimming and J lost 1 base; unmatched junction nucleotides: 24. The CDR3 consists of 21 residues. The CDR3 here is CASPPRGQGFCRVRSNQPQHF. CDR3 DNA sequence: TGTGCCAGCCCCCCCCGAGGACAGGGGTTCTGTCGGGTGAGAAGCAATCAGCCCCAGCATTTT.

This clonotype was recorded at least ten times. The chain joins TRBV5-5 to TRBJ2-1, with a tentative D call TRBD2 (7 bases). The ends were cut back, 2 bases at V and 6 bases at J, with 15 bases in the middle. The CDR3 loop spans 15 amino acids. Germline V gene lookup returns CDR1 SGHKS and CDR2 YYEKEE (reference sequence). The CDR3 sequence is CASSFVGGPSNEQFF. The CDR3 DNA sequence: TGTGCCAGCAGCTTTGTGGGGGGGCCTTCCAATGAGCAGTTCTTC.

The sample holds many counts of this clonotype. CDR3 sequence (DNA): TGCAGTGCTAGGCTACAGGGGGCAAGTACTGAAGCTTTCTTT. Translation: CSARLQGASTEAFF. The chain has TRBV20-1 and TRBJ1-1; 9 nucleotides align to TRBD1. V gave up 3 bases and J gave up 5 bases; unmatched junction bases: 7. Germline CDR1 and CDR2: DFQATT and SNEGSKA (reference sequence). CDR3 size: 14 residues.

This clonotype was found a few times. The rearrangement joins TRBV7-9 to TRBJ2-2; D perhaps matches TRBD2 (5 bases). Germline CDR1 SEHNR, CDR2 FQNEAQ (reference sequence). CDR3 length: 17 amino acids. V was shortened by 6 bases and J by 3 bases, with 20 bases between the two germline ends. The CDR3 sequence is CASRPTSNPRYTGELFF. For the CDR3, the DNA is TGTGCCAGCAGACCTACTAGTAATCCACGATACACCGGGGAGCTGTTTTTT.

This clonotype appeared many times. The chain combines TRBV18 with TRBJ1-1; no clear D. Germline values: CDR1 KGHSH, CDR2 LQKENI. CDR3 length equals 13 residues. Between the trimmed V and J ends, which lost 4 bases and 6 bases, there was a span of 12 bases. DNA of the CDR3: TGTGCCAGCTCACAGTCGACTGAGGCTGAAGCTTTCTTT. Translation gives CASSQSTEAEAFF.

This clonotype has at least ten counts. The chain has TRBV29-1 and TRBJ2-7; D gene ambiguous. The CDR3 has 12 amino acids. The germline V gene encodes CDR1 SQVTM and CDR2 ANQGSEA. Trimming took 1 base from V and 4 from J, leaving 8 bases between them. The CDR3 loop reads CSVEVRLYEQYF. The CDR3 DNA is TGCAGCGTTGAAGTCAGACTTTACGAGCAGTACTTC.

This clonotype showed up just a few times. The chain carries TRBV15 and TRBJ1-1, with D possibly TRBD1 on 5 matching bases. Germline CDR1 LNHNV, CDR2 YYDKDF (reference sequence). The CDR3 runs to 16 residues. V shed 5 bases and J shed 4 bases, with 20 bases lying between them. The CDR3 DNA reads TGTGCCACCAGCCGAATGACGGGACGTGGGGGCACTGAAGCTTTCTTT. The encoded protein is CATSRMTGRGGTEAFF. The full variable domain, rest sourced from reference TRBV15 and TRBJ1-1, is DAMVIQNPRYQVTQFGKPVTLSCSQTLNHNVMYWYQQKSSQAPKLLFHYYDKDFNNEADTPDNFQSRRPNTSFCFLDIRSPGLGDTAMYLCATSRMTGRGGTEAFFGQGTRLTVV.

This clonotype was seen at least ten times. The CDR3 coding sequence is TGCAGTGCTCACCGGGGCCGCCGGTCCGTCACAGATACGCAGTATTTT. This codes for CSAHRGRRSVTDTQYF. The rearrangement uses TRBV20-1 and TRBJ2-3, with D perhaps assigned TRBD1 or TRBD2 (5 bases each). The CDR3 sequence is 16 residues long. V was pared by 5 bases and J by 2 bases, with 20 bases between. Germline CDR1 reads DFQATT; CDR2 reads SNEGSKA (reference sequence).

The chain recombines TRBV18 with TRBJ2-1, with TRBD1 matching over 8 bases. Losses at the gene ends were 6 bases for V and 7 bases for J; bases not matched to a gene: 14. This CDR3 has 16 amino acids. The germline V gene encodes CDR1 KGHSH and CDR2 LQKENI. CDR3 in amino acids: CASSPEGQGASNEQFF. The DNA of the CDR3 is TGTGCCAGCTCCCCGGAGGGGCAGGGGGCGTCGAATGAGCAGTTCTTC.

This clonotype is classed as medium-sized. V is TRBV29-1 and J is TRBJ2-3, with D uncertain. Germline CDR1 reads SQVTM; CDR2 reads ANQGSEA. The CDR3 runs 14 residues. Trimming shortened V by 3 bases and J by 4 bases, and 14 bases separated the two germline ends. CDR3 nucleotide sequence: TGCAGCGTTGAGACGGACCTTCGGGCAGATACGCAGTATTTT. Protein product: CSVETDLRADTQYF.

This clonotype was counted a few times. The chain joins TRBV5-1 to TRBJ2-2, with D unresolved. CDR1 and CDR2 from the germline V gene are SGHRS and YFSETQ. Trimming left V 0 bases short and J 5 bases short, with 11 bases between. This CDR3 is built from 15 residues. The CDR3 region is CASSLEPLGTGELFF. CDR3 sequence (DNA): TGCGCCAGCAGCTTGGAACCCTTGGGGACCGGGGAGCTGTTTTTT. Using reference TRBV5-1 and TRBJ2-2 for the parts outside the CDR3, the full variable domain is KAGVTQTPRYLIKTRGQQVTLSCSPISGHRSVSWYQQTPGQGLQFLFEYFSETQRNKGNFPGRFSGRQFSNSRSEMNVSTLELGDSALYLCASSLEPLGTGELFFGEGSRLTVL.

This clonotype was counted between two and nine times. The chain employs TRBV29-1 and TRBJ1-1, with a possible D match to TRBD1 (5 bases). Germline assignment: CDR1 SQVTM and CDR2 ANQGSEA. The germline V and J ends were trimmed by 2 bases and 1 base, with 11 bases remaining between them. CDR3 size: 14 residues. In DNA, the CDR3 is TGCAGCGTTGAATGGGACTTCCAGAACACTGAAGCTTTCTTT. It translates to CSVEWDFQNTEAFF.

This clonotype was found many times. The chain has TRBV10-2 and TRBJ1-1; TRBD1 matches 11 bases. V shed 10 bases and J 4 bases; nucleotides not matched to a gene: 5. CDR1 WSHSY and CDR2 SAAADI come from the germline V gene. The CDR3 is 13 amino acids. CDR3 in DNA: TGCGCCACCAGGACAGGGGGCGGCACTGAAGCTTTCTTT. Protein product: CATRTGGGTEAFF.

The chain employs TRBV14 and TRBJ2-5, with D possibly matching TRBD2 (5 bases). The germline V gene has CDR1 SGHDN and CDR2 FVKESK. The CDR3 covers 14 residues. V gave up 4 bases and J gave up 5 bases, with 14 bases separating them. DNA of the CDR3: TGTGCCAGCAGCCTAGATCTAGCAGGCGAGACCCAGTACTTC. This gives the protein CASSLDLAGETQYF.

A few counts support this clonotype. The CDR3 sequence: CASSPGTGRDTQYF. DNA for the CDR3: TGTGCCAGCAGTCCTGGGACCGGGAGGGATACGCAGTATTTT. The rearrangement uses TRBV25-1 and TRBJ2-3; 7 bases are shared with TRBD2. Trimming took 5 bases from V and 6 from J; bases not matched to a gene: 8. Germline lookup yields CDR1 MGHDK and CDR2 SYGVNS. This CDR3 is 14 amino acids long.

The chain is built from TRBV7-2 and TRBJ2-1; TRBD2 agrees at 8 bases. The CDR3 loop spans 14 amino acids. Germline CDR1 reads SGHTA; CDR2 reads FQGNSA. J lost 8 bases, V lost 1 base, and 4 bases had no gene match. In DNA, the CDR3 is TGTGCCAGCAGCTTAGAGGCGGGGGGAGATGAGCAGTTCTTC. This encodes CASSLEAGGDEQFF.